The T cell receptor (beta chain) described here comes from a study of blood T cell repertoires in COVID-19. Across the study: The United States, Italy and Spain supplied acute and convalescent COVID-19 samples. PBMCs, B-cell-depleted T cells, or T cells provided the cDNA or gDNA that made up the material.

The CDR3 is 15 residues long. Trimming shortened V by 3 bases and J by 7 bases, and 13 bases separated the two germline ends. The V gene's germline CDR1 is SNHLY and CDR2 FYNNEI. Study processing details: Amplifying reference gene primers gave estimates of nucleated cell counts. Assay: immunoSEQ multiplex PCR; the TCRdb copy retains only in-frame clones and omits some. D and trimming come from the DNA, and the V and J calls and clone size come from that table. The profile covers 60,000 or so clones, with 87% appearing a single time and roughly 6.4% taken by the ten largest. The genes are TRBV2 and TRBJ1-6; the D is unclear. The sequenced material came from peripheral blood. The receptor was isolated from a man aged 60 to 69 with active or convalescent COVID-19. CDR3 in amino acids: CASSDRELHNSPLHF. In nucleotides, the CDR3 is TGTGCCAGCAGTGATAGGGAGTTACACAATTCACCCCTCCACTTT. The variable domain in full, completed from reference TRBV2 and TRBJ1-6, reads EPEVTQTPSHQVTQMGQEVILRCVPISNHLYFYWYRQILGQKVEFLVSFYNNEISEKSEIFDDQFSVERPDGSNFTLKIRSTKLEDSAMYFCASSDRELHNSPLHFGNGTRLTVT.